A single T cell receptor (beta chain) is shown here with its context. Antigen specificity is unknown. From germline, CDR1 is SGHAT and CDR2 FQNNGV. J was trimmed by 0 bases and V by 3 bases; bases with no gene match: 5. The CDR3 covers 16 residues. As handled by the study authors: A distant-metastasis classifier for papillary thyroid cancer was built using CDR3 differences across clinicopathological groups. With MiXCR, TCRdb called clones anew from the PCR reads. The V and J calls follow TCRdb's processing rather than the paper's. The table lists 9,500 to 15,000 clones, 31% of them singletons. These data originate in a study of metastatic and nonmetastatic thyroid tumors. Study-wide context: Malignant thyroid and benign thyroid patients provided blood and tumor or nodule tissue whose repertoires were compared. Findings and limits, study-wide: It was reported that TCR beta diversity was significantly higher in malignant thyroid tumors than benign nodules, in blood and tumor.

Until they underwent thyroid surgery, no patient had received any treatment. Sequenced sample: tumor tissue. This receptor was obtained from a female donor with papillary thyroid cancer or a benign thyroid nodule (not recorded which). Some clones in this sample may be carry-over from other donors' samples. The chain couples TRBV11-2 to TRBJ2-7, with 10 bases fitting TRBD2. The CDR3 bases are TGTGCCAGCAGCTTGGGACTAGCGTTATTCTCCTACGAGCAGTACTTC. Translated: CASSLGLALFSYEQYF.